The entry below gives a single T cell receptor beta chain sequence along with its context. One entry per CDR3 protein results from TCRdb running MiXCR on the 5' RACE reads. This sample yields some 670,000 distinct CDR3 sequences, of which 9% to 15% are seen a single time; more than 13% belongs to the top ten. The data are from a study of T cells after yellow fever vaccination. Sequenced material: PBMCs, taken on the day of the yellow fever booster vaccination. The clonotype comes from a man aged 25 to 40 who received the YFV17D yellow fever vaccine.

CDR3 sequence reads: CASSPLGTRSYEQYF. In nucleotides, the CDR3 is TGCGCCAGCAGCCCCCTCGGGACTCGCTCCTACGAGCAGTACTTC. The chain carries TRBV4-1 and TRBJ2-7, with D possibly matching TRBD2 (6 bases). V was shortened by 4 bases and J by 0 bases, with 13 bases between the two germline ends. The CDR3 extends over 15 amino acids. Germline CDR1 is MGHRA and CDR2 is YSYEKL.